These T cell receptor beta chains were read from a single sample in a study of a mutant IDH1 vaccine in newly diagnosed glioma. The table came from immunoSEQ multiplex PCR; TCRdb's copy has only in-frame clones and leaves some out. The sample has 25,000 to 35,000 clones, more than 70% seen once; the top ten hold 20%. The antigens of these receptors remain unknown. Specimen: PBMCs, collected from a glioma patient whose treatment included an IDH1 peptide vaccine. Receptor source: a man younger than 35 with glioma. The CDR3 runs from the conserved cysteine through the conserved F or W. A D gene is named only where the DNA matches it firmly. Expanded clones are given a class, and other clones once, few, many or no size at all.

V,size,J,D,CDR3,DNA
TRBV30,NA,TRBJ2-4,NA,CAWSGQAKNIQYF,TGTGCCTGGAGTGGGCAAGCCAAAAACATTCAGTACTTC
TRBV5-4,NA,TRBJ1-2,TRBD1,CASSGGQGDYGYTF,TGTGCCAGCAGCGGGGGACAGGGAGACTATGGCTACACCTTC
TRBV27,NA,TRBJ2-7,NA,CASRTGYEQYF,TGTGCCAGCAGGACGGGCTACGAGCAGTACTTC
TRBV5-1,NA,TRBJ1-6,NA,CASSTANREESPLHF,TGCGCCAGCAGCACAGCAAACAGGGAGGAATCACCCCTCCACTTT
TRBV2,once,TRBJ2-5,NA,CASQGHSDLETQYF,TGTGCCAGCCAGGGACATTCTGATCTGGAGACCCAGTACTTC
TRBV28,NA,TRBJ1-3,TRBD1,CASSSSGTGAGNTIYF,TGTGCCAGCAGTTCCTCCGGGACAGGGGCCGGAAACACCATATATTTT
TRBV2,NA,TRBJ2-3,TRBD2,CASSLSGLDTDTQYF,TGTGCCAGCAGCCTTAGCGGGCTTGACACAGATACGCAGTATTTT
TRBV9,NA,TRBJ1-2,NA,CASSALGGYTF,TGTGCCAGCAGCGCATTAGGTGGCTACACCTTC
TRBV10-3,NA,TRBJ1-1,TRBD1,CAISDPGQANTEAFF,TGTGCCATCAGTGATCCGGGACAGGCGAACACTGAAGCTTTCTTT
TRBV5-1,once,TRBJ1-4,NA,CASGQGLTNEKLFF,TGCGCCAGCGGGCAGGGGTTAACTAATGAAAAACTGTTTTTT
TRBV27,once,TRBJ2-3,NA,CASRQTVSTDTQYF,TGTGCCAGCAGGCAGACAGTTAGCACAGATACGCAGTATTTT
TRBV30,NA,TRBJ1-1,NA,CAWSGDEAFF,TGTGCCTGGAGTGGAGATGAAGCTTTCTTT